The T cell receptor (beta chain) under discussion was sequenced for a study of shared clonotypes between healthy human individuals. Study outcomes and limitations: As a rule, naive subsets had a larger estimated richness than memory subsets.

Germline V gives CDR1 SGHTA, CDR2 FQGNSA. The CDR3 is made up of 15 amino acids. The V segment lost 5 bases and the J segment 5 bases; nucleotides outside the gene matches: 6. CD8 cells regarded as naive lacked CD45RO, were positively chosen for CCR7, and omitted terminally differentiated effector memory CD45RA+ cells. Data came from immunoSEQ multiplex PCR; TCRdb stores just in-frame clones and leaves some out. The sample holds about 680,000 clones; roughly 94% are singletons and the top ten take approximately 24%. As regards this clone: What it binds is not known.

The clonotype was recovered from a man aged 25 to 40 in good health. Sequencing input: naive CD8+ T cells sorted from blood. J is TRBJ2-2 and V is TRBV7-2; 9 bases are shared with TRBD1. This CDR3 is CASSPWTGETGELFF. Written as DNA, the CDR3 is TGTGCCAGCAGCCCGTGGACAGGGGAAACCGGGGAGCTGTTTTTT.